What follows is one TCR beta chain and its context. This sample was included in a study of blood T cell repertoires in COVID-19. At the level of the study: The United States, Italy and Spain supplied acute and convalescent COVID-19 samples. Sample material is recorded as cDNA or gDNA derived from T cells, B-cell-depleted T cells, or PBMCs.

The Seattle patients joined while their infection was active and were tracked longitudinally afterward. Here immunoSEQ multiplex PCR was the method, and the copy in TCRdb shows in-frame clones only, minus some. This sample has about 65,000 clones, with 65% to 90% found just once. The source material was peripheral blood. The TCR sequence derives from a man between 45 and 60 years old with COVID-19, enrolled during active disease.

The CDR3 spells CASRVGGSFAEAFF. For the CDR3, the DNA is TGTGCCAGCAGGGTAGGGGGAAGTTTCGCTGAAGCTTTCTTT. This sequence joins TRBV7-3 and TRBJ1-1; a weak D match, TRBD1 (6 bases). Germline CDR1 SGHTA, CDR2 FQGTGA. Trimming left V 6 bases short and J 6 bases short, with 17 bases between. There are 14 residues in the CDR3.